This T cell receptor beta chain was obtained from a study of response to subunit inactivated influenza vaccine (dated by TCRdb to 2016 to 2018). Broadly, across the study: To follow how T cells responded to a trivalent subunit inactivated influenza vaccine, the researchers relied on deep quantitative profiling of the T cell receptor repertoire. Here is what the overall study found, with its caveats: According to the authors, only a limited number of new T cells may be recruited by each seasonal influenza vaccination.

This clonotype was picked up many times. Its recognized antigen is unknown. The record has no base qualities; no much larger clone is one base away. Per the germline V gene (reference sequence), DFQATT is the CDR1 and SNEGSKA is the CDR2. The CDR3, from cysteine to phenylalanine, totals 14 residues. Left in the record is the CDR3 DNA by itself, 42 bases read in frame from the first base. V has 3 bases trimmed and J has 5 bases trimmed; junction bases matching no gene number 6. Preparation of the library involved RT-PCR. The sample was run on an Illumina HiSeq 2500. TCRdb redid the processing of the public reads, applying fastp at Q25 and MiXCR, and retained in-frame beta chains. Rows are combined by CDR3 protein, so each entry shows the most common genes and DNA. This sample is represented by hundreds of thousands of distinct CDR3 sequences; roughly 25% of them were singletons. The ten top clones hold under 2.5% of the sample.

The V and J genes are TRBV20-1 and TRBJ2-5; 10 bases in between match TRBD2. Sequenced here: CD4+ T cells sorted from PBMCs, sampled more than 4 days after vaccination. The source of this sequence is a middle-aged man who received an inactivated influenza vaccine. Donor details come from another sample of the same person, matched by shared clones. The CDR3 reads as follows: CSAREAGGPETQYF. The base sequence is TGCAGTGCTAGGGAAGCGGGGGGGCCGGAGACCCAGTACTTC.